This T cell receptor (beta chain) was sequenced in a study of T cell responses to AZD1222 COVID-19 vaccine. At the level of the study: Second-dose schedules of about 4 or about 12 weeks were combined. Overall study results and limits: Elevations in Spike-specific TCR breadth and depth followed administration of two AZD1222 doses. Spike regions recognized by vaccine-associated CD4 TCRs spanned the protein, led by 160-218 and 743-854.

The table lists this clone with a few counts. Its target is not known. Trimming cost V 4 bases and J 3 bases; bases outside gene matches: 9. The CDR3 sequence is 16 residues long. In germline, CDR1 is ENHRY, CDR2 SYGVKD. Profiling relied on immunoSEQ multiplex PCR, and the TCRdb table lists in-frame clones only, not all of them. The table lists some 86,000 clones, just over 90% of them singletons, with 5% to 6.5% in the top ten. The TCR was taken from an adult in good health. The chain recombines TRBV10-3 with TRBJ2-7, with 10 bases aligning to TRBD1. The specimen was peripheral blood, collected on day 0 of AZD1222 vaccination. The CDR3 loop is CAISGRRQGANYEQYF. The CDR3 region has the DNA TGTGCCATCAGTGGAAGGAGACAGGGGGCGAACTACGAGCAGTACTTC.